The entry that follows covers one T cell receptor (beta chain) sequence. The source of the sample is a study of blood T cells in healthy people across ages. CDR1 and CDR2 from the germline V gene are SGHRS and YFSETQ. The V gene end was trimmed by 7 bases and the J gene end by 2 bases; junction bases not matched to a gene: 3. The CDR3 contains 14 residues. For the second PCR, which ran for 7 to 11 cycles, a sample-barcoded 5' primer and a J-beta primer mix were used. One entry per CDR3 protein results from TCRdb running MiXCR on the 5' RACE reads. The table lists approximately 830,000 distinct CDR3 sequences, 62% of them singletons.

What was sequenced was blood. This rearrangement joins TRBV5-1 to TRBJ2-1; 10 bases fit TRBD2. The source is a man aged 25-45 years in good health. Written as DNA, the CDR3 is TGCGCCAGCGAGCGGGAGGGAACCTACAATGAGCAGTTCTTC. Protein product: CASEREGTYNEQFF.